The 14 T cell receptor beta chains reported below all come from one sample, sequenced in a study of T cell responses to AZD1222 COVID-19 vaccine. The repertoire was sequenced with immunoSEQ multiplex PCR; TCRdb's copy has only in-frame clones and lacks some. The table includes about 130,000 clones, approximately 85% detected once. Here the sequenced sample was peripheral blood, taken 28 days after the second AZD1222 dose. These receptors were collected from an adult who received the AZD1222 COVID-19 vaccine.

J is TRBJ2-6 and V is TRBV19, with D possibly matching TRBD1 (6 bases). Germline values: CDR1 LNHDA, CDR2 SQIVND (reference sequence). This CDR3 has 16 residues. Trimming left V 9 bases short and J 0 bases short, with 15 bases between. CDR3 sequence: CASLDSHFSGANVLTF. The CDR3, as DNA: TGTGCCAGCTTGGACAGTCACTTCTCTGGGGCCAACGTCCTGACTTTC.

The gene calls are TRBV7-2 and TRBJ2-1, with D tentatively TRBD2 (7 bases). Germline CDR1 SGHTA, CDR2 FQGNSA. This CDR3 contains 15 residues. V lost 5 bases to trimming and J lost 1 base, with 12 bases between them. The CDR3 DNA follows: TGTGCCAGCAGCGGTAGGGGGGGATCCTACAATGAGCAGTTCTTC. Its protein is CASSGRGGSYNEQFF.

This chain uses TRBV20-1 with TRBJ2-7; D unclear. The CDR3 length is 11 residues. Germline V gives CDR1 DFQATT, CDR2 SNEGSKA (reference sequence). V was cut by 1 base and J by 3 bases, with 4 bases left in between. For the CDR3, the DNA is TGCAGTGCTAGAGTGGACTACGAGCAGTACTTC. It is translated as CSARVDYEQYF.

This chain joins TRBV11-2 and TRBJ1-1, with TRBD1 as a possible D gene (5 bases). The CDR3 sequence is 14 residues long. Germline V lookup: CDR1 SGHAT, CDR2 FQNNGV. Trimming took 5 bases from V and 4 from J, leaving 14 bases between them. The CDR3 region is CASSPQYTGTEAFF. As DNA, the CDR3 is TGTGCCAGCAGCCCCCAATACACAGGCACTGAAGCTTTCTTT.

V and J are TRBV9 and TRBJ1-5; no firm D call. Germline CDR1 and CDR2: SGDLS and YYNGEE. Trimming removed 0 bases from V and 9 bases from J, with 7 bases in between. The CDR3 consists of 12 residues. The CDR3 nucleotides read TGTGCCAGCAGCGTAGCGGGGTGGCCCCAGCATTTT. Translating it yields CASSVAGWPQHF.

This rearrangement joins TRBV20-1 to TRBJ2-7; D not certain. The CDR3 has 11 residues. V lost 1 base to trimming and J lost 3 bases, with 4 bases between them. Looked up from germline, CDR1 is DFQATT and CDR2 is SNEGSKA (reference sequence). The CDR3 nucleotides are TGCAGTGCTAGAGTGATCTACGAGCAGTACTTC. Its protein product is CSARVIYEQYF.

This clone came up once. CDR3 in amino acids: CASSLATGTAYGYTF. CDR3 DNA: TGTGCCAGCAGCTTAGCTACTGGGACGGCATATGGCTACACCTTC. The chain uses TRBV7-2 and TRBJ1-2; TRBD1 is a possible D gene (5 bases). V shed 0 bases and J shed 5 bases, with 13 bases lying between them. In germline, CDR1 is SGHTA, CDR2 FQGNSA. The length of the CDR3 is 15 residues.

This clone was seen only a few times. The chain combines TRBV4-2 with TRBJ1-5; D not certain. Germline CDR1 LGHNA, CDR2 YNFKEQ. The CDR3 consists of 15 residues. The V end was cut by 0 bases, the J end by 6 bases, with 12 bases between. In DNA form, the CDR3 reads TGTGCCAGCAGCCAAGATTTTTCCTTTTTTCAGCCCCAGCATTTT. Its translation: CASSQDFSFFQPQHF.

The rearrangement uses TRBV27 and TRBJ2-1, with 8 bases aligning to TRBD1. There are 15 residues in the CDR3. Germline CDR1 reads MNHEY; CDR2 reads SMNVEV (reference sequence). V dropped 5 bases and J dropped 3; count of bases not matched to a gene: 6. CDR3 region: CASSPWGTGYNEQFF. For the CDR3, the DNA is TGTGCCAGCAGTCCATGGGGGACAGGCTACAATGAGCAGTTCTTC.

CDR3 amino acids: CASSAQGGSTEAFF. CDR3 nucleotide sequence: TGTGCCAGCAGCGCACAGGGAGGTAGCACTGAAGCTTTCTTT. The J gene is TRBJ1-1, the V gene TRBV5-4; a weak D match, TRBD1 (6 bases). V dropped 4 bases and J dropped 4 bases, with 14 bases sitting between them. Per germline, CDR1 SGHNT and CDR2 YYREEE (reference sequence). This CDR3 comprises 14 residues.

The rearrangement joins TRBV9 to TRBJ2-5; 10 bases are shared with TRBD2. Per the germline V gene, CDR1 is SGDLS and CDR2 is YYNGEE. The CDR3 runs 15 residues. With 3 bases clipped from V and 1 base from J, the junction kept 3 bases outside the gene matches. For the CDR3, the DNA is TGTGCCAGCAGCGGAACTAGCGGGGCCCAAGAGACCCAGTACTTC. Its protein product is CASSGTSGAQETQYF. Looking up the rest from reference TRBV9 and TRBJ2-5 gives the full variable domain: DSGVTQTPKHLITATGQRVTLRCSPRSGDLSVYWYQQSLDQGLQFLIQYYNGEERAKGNILERFSAQQFPDLHSELNLSSLELGDSALYFCASSGTSGAQETQYFGPGTRLLVL.

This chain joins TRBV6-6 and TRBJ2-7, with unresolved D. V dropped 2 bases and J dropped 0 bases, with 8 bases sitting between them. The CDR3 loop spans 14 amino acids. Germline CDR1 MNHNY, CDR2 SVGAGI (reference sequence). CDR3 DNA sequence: TGTGCCAGCAGTTACGGAAGGTACTCCTACGAGCAGTACTTC. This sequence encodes CASSYGRYSYEQYF.

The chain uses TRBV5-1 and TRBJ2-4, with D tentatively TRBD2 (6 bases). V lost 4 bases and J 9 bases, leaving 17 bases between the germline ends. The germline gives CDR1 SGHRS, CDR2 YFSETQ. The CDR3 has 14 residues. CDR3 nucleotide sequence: TGCGCCAGCAGCCCGGGACTCCCGATGAGCATTCAGTACTTC. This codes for CASSPGLPMSIQYF. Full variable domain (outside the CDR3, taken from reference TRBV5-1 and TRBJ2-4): KAGVTQTPRYLIKTRGQQVTLSCSPISGHRSVSWYQQTPGQGLQFLFEYFSETQRNKGNFPGRFSGRQFSNSRSEMNVSTLELGDSALYLCASSPGLPMSIQYFGAGTRLSVL.

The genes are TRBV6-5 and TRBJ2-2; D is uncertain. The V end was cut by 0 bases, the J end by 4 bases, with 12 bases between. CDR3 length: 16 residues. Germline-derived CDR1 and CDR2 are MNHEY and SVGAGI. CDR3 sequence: CASSYSGRALTGELFF. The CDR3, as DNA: TGTGCCAGCAGTTACTCAGGAAGGGCACTCACCGGGGAGCTGTTTTTT.